This T cell receptor beta chain was sequenced in a study of T cell changes during pregnancy in multiple sclerosis. This CDR3 region has 16 residues. The V segment lost 5 bases and the J segment 8 bases; nucleotides outside the gene matches: 14. The germline V gene encodes CDR1 SGHTA and CDR2 FQGNSA. TCRdb keeps only in-frame clones here, not all; method: immunoSEQ multiplex PCR. Of 13,000 to 15,000 clones listed, roughly 93% were seen once; the top ten hold about 2.8%. This clone is a singleton in its sample. This chain joins TRBV7-2 and TRBJ1-4; 7 bases align to TRBD1. The source of this sequence is a female donor in good health, enrolled as a control in a pregnancy study. Sequenced here: peripheral blood, sampled in the second trimester of pregnancy. CDR3 sequence (DNA): TGTGCCAGCAGCAAAACCGGGACAGAGAGAGGAGAAAAACTGTTTTTT. It encodes CASSKTGTERGEKLFF. Full variable domain (rest looked up from reference TRBV7-2 and TRBJ1-4): GAGVSQSPSNKVTEKGKDVELRCDPISGHTALYWYRQSLGQGLEFLIYFQGNSAPDKSGLPSDRFSAERTGGSVSTLTIQRTQQEDSAVYLCASSKTGTERGEKLFFGSGTQLSVL.